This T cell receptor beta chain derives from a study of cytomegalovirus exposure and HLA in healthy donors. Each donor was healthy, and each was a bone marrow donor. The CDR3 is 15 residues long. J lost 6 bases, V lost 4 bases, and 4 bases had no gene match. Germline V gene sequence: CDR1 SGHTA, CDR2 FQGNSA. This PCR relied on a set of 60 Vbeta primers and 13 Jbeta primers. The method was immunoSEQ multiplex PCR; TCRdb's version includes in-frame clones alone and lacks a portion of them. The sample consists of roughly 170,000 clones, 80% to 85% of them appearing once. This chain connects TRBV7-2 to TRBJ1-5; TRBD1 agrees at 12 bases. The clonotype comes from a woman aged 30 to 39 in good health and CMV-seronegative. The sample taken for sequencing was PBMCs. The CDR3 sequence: CASSSGQGAPQPQHF. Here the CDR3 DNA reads TGTGCCAGCAGCTCGGGACAGGGGGCGCCTCAGCCCCAGCATTTT.